This paragraph reports one T cell receptor beta chain. This sample is drawn from a study of T cell repertoires in cytomegalovirus infection. Per germline, CDR1 MGHDK and CDR2 SYGVNS. This CDR3 comprises 15 residues. V lost 3 bases and J lost 0, with 9 bases in between. TCRdb redid the calling of the reads with MiXCR, one entry per CDR3 protein. This sample has some 700,000 distinct CDR3 sequences; 35% to 45% occur once, and the top ten carry roughly 2.9%. The specimen sequenced was PBMCs. This chain links TRBV25-1 with TRBJ2-1; D is uncertain. The clonotype comes from a human donor in good health (CMV status not recorded). Some clones in this sample may be carry-over from other donors' samples. The chain's CDR3 is CASSDLGSSYNEQFF. For the CDR3, the DNA is TGTGCCAGCAGTGATCTGGGAAGCTCCTACAATGAGCAGTTCTTC.